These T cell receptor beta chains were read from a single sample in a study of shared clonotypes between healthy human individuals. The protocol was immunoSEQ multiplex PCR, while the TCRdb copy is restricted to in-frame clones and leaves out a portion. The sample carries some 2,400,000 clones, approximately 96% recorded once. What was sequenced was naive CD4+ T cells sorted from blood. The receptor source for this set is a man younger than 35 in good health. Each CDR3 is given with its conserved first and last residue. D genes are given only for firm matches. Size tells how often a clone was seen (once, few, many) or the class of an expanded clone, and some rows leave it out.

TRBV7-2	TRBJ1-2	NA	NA	TGTGCCAGCAGCCCCGCCCGGACAGACTATGGCTACACCTTC	CASSPARTDYGYTF
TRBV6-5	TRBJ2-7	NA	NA	TGTGCCAGCAGTTACTCGGGGGCGTTAGCCTACGAGCAGTACTTC	CASSYSGALAYEQYF
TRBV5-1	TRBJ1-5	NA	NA	TGCGCCAGCAGCTTGGAGGGGGGCGGGATGCATCAGCCCCAGCATTTT	CASSLEGGGMHQPQHF
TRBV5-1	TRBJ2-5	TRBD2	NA	TGCGCCAGCAGCTTTAGCGGGGGAGGAGAGACCCAGTACTTC	CASSFSGGGETQYF
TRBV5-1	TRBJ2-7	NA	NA	TGCGCCAGCAGCGCCGGACAGTTTAGCTCCTACGAGCAGTACTTC	CASSAGQFSSYEQYF
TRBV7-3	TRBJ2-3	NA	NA	TGTGCCAGCAGCTTAGGTGGGGGCCCACCTAGCACAGATACGCAGTATTTT	CASSLGGGPPSTDTQYF
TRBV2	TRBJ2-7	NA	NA	TGTGCCAGCAGTGGGGGCGGGACAGTCTACTACGAGCAGTACTTC	CASSGGGTVYYEQYF
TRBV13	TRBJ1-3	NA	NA	TGTGCCAGCAGCTTGGGCAGAAACTCTGGAAACACCATATATTTT	CASSLGRNSGNTIYF
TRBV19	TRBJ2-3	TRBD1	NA	TGTGCCAGTACTCCCCGAGGACAGGGGACGGATACGCAGTATTTT	CASTPRGQGTDTQYF
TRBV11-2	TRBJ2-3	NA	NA	TGTGCCAGCAGCTTAGATCCCGGTGGGGCAGATACGCAGTATTTT	CASSLDPGGADTQYF
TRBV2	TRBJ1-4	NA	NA	TGTGCCAGCAGTGAAGAACTAGGTGAAAAACTGTTTTTT	CASSEELGEKLFF
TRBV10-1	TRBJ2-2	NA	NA	TGCGCCAGCAGTAACACCGGGGAGCTGTTTTTT	CASSNTGELFF
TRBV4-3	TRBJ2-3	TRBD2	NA	TGCGCCAGCAGCCAAGGGAGCGGGAGGGCCCCAGATACGCAGTATTTT	CASSQGSGRAPDTQYF
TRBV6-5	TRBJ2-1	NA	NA	TGTGCCAGCAGTTACGGGAGCGGGCATTACAATGAGCAGTTCTTC	CASSYGSGHYNEQFF
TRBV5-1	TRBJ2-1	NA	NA	TGCGCCAGCAGCTTCCCTCGTGACGGGGGTTACAATGAGCAGTTCTTC	CASSFPRDGGYNEQFF
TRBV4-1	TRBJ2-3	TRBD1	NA	TGCGCCAGCAGCAGTTGGACAGGGGGCTTCACAGATACGCAGTATTTT	CASSSWTGGFTDTQYF
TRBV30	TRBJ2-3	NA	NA	TGTGCCTGGAAGGGCGGGGCTAGCACAGATACGCAGTATTTT	CAWKGGASTDTQYF
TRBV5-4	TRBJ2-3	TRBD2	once	TGTGCCAGCCGGGGGGAAAATACGCAGTATTTT	CASRGENTQYF
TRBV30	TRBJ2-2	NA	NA	TGTGCCTGGAGTGTACGCAGTAGGACATCGAACACCGGGGAGCTGTTTTTT	CAWSVRSRTSNTGELFF